Below are 24 T cell receptor beta chains sequenced from a single sample in a study of shared clonotypes between healthy human individuals. The data were produced by immunoSEQ multiplex PCR, yet TCRdb's version contains in-frame clones alone and is incomplete. The data show roughly 570,000 clones, roughly 98% seen once. CD45RO-negative CD8 cells positively selected for CCR7 made up the naive population, which excluded terminally differentiated effector memory CD45RA+ cells. Sequenced material: naive CD8+ T cells sorted from blood. All receptors come from a man aged 25-40 years in good health.

The rearrangement joins TRBV9 to TRBJ1-2, with D unresolved. Trimming stripped 4 bases from V and 7 bases from J, with 11 bases between. Germline assignment: CDR1 SGDLS and CDR2 YYNGEE. This CDR3 is 12 amino acids long. CDR3 region: CASSLDSAGYTF. The DNA of the CDR3 is TGTGCCAGCAGCCTCGATTCGGCTGGCTACACCTTC.

This clone was counted a single time. The genes are TRBV7-8 and TRBJ2-3; a weak D match, TRBD2 (6 bases). The CDR3 is made up of 16 amino acids. Trimming cost V 5 bases and J 2 bases, with 17 bases left between them. Germline CDR1 is SGHVS and CDR2 is FQNEAQ. The CDR3 spells CASSPVLGLNTDTQYF. For the CDR3, the DNA is TGTGCCAGCAGCCCTGTTCTGGGACTTAACACAGATACGCAGTATTTT.

This clone was detected only once. The V call is TRBV29-1, the J call TRBJ2-7; the D call may be TRBD1 or TRBD2 (5 bases each). The CDR3 extends over 13 amino acids. From germline, CDR1 is SQVTM and CDR2 ANQGSEA. V was shortened by 4 bases and J by 1 base, with 11 bases between the two germline ends. CDR3 DNA: TGCAGCGTTGTGCCGGGACCATCCTACGAGCAGTACTTC. Its translation is CSVVPGPSYEQYF.

V gene TRBV4-1 combines with J gene TRBJ2-1; D tentatively reads TRBD1 or TRBD2 (5 bases each). V was pared by 5 bases and J by 4 bases, with 18 bases between. Germline V gene data show CDR1 as MGHRA and CDR2 as YSYEKL. This CDR3 has 16 residues. CDR3 DNA: TGCGCCAGCAGCAACCATGGGACCGATCCTTACAATGAGCAGTTCTTC. Translation gives CASSNHGTDPYNEQFF.

As to this clone: At the DNA level, this CDR3 is encoded by other sequences in the same sample as well. The V and J genes are TRBV9 and TRBJ2-7; D not resolved. CDR3 length equals 14 residues. Germline values: CDR1 SGDLS, CDR2 YYNGEE. V lost 0 bases to trimming and J lost 2 bases, with 9 bases between them. CDR3 coding DNA: TGTGCCAGCAGCGTAGAGGCTGGGGCCTACGAGCAGTACTTC. This codes for CASSVEAGAYEQYF.

This chain connects TRBV9 to TRBJ2-1, with a tentative D call TRBD2 (6 bases). Trimming shortened V by 8 bases and J by 1 base, and 10 bases separated the two germline ends. CDR1 and CDR2 from the germline V gene are SGDLS and YYNGEE. The CDR3 length is 13 residues. CDR3 coding DNA: TGTGCCAGTGATAGCGGATCCTACAATGAGCAGTTCTTC. Translated: CASDSGSYNEQFF.

The chain couples TRBV11-2 to TRBJ2-1; 12 bases are a match to TRBD2. The ends lost 6 bases at V and 7 bases at J; junction bases unmatched: 13. Germline lookup yields CDR1 SGHAT and CDR2 FQNNGV. This CDR3 contains 17 residues. This CDR3 is CASRPRTSGTYRNEQFF. The CDR3, as DNA: TGTGCCAGCAGGCCGCGGACTAGCGGGACTTATAGGAATGAGCAGTTCTTC. Full variable domain (rest looked up from reference TRBV11-2 and TRBJ2-1): EAGVAQSPRYKIIEKRQSVAFWCNPISGHATLYWYQQILGQGPKLLIQFQNNGVVDDSQLPKDRFSAERLKGVDSTLKIQPAKLEDSAVYLCASRPRTSGTYRNEQFFGPGTRLTVL.

V gene TRBV4-1 combines with J gene TRBJ1-2, with D perhaps matching TRBD1 (5 bases). CDR1 is MGHRA and CDR2 is YSYEKL in the germline V gene. With 0 bases removed from V and 4 bases from J, the gap between germline ends came to 15 bases. This CDR3 has 16 residues. The CDR3 DNA follows: TGCGCCAGCAGCCAAGATCCTGACAGCACATTCTATGGCTACACCTTC. Translating it yields CASSQDPDSTFYGYTF.

The chain combines TRBV11-2 with TRBJ2-5; 8 bases agree with TRBD1. Per the germline V gene, CDR1 is SGHAT and CDR2 is FQNNGV. Unmatched junction bases numbered 6, after V lost 7 bases and J lost 5 bases. CDR3 length: 13 amino acids. CDR3 nucleotide sequence: TGTGCCAGCACAGAAACAGGGGGGGAGACCCAGTACTTC. Its protein is CASTETGGETQYF.

CDR3 nucleotide sequence: TGTGCCAGCAGTTCGGGACTAGCGACCTACACCGGGGAGCTGTTTTTT. It translates to CASSSGLATYTGELFF. This rearrangement joins TRBV6-6 to TRBJ2-2; 10 bases line up with TRBD2. The germline CDR1 and CDR2 sequences are MNHNY and SVGAGI (reference sequence). This CDR3 contains 16 residues. V was clipped by 4 bases and J by 3 bases; unmatched bases: 5.

The genes are TRBV4-3 and TRBJ2-3, with no clear D. Germline CDR1 is LGHNA and CDR2 is YSLEER. V was trimmed by 1 base and J by 5 bases, leaving 7 bases between them. CDR3 length: 13 residues. CDR3 amino acids: CASSQAVEDTQYF. In DNA form, the CDR3 reads TGCGCCAGCAGCCAAGCGGTCGAAGATACGCAGTATTTT.

The rearrangement joins TRBV5-1 to TRBJ2-7, with D possibly matching TRBD2 (5 bases). V lost 2 bases and J lost 2, with 8 bases in between. Germline CDR1 and CDR2: SGHRS and YFSETQ. The CDR3 sequence is 13 residues long. DNA of the CDR3: TGCGCCAGCAGCTTCTTGGAGGCCTACGAGCAGTACTTC. Its translation is CASSFLEAYEQYF.

The J gene is TRBJ2-1, the V gene TRBV19; 9 bases are shared with TRBD2. Trimming removed 5 bases from V and 8 bases from J; junction bases left unmatched: 10. CDR1 is LNHDA and CDR2 is SQIVND in the germline V gene (reference sequence). The CDR3 loop spans 15 amino acids. CDR3 region: CASSSLAGAKDEQFF. Written as DNA, the CDR3 is TGTGCCAGTAGTTCCTTAGCGGGAGCAAAAGATGAGCAGTTCTTC. The variable domain in full, with the rest retrieved from reference TRBV19 and TRBJ2-1, is DGGITQSPKYLFRKEGQNVTLSCEQNLNHDAMYWYRQDPGQGLRLIYYSQIVNDFQKGDIAEGYSVSREKKESFPLTVTSAQKNPTAFYLCASSSLAGAKDEQFFGPGTRLTVL.

The rearrangement links TRBV6-5 to TRBJ2-7; D not certain. This CDR3 has 14 residues. Per germline, CDR1 MNHEY and CDR2 SVGAGI. V shed 8 bases and J shed 5 bases, with 19 bases lying between them. The CDR3 protein is CASAVAALLHEQYF. CDR3 nucleotides: TGTGCCAGCGCGGTGGCAGCCCTTTTACACGAGCAGTACTTC.

This clone was seen just once. V is TRBV4-3 and J is TRBJ2-1; the D gene is possibly TRBD2 (6 bases). CDR1 and CDR2 (germline): LGHNA, YSLEER. CDR3 length equals 19 residues. The V end was cut by 2 bases, the J end by 3 bases, with 23 bases between. CDR3 bases: TGCGCCAGCAGCCAAAGTGTCGGATCGTCCCTAGCGAGCTACAATGAGCAGTTCTTC. It yields the protein CASSQSVGSSLASYNEQFF.

The J gene is TRBJ2-7, the V gene TRBV9; 8 bases are shared with TRBD2. Germline CDR1 SGDLS, CDR2 YYNGEE. This CDR3 is 15 amino acids long. J gave up 4 bases and V 4 bases, and 10 bases lay outside the gene matches. Written as DNA, the CDR3 is TGTGCCAGCAGCTCCGGAGCGGGAGTTGCTTACGAGCAGTACTTC. It specifies CASSSGAGVAYEQYF. Full variable domain (outside the CDR3, taken from reference TRBV9 and TRBJ2-7): DSGVTQTPKHLITATGQRVTLRCSPRSGDLSVYWYQQSLDQGLQFLIQYYNGEERAKGNILERFSAQQFPDLHSELNLSSLELGDSALYFCASSSGAGVAYEQYFGPGTRLTVT.

The chain uses TRBV25-1 and TRBJ2-1; D possibly corresponds to TRBD2 (5 bases). The V and J ends lost 8 bases and 0 bases respectively, with 11 bases between them. The germline V gene has CDR1 MGHDK and CDR2 SYGVNS. CDR3 length: 14 residues. The CDR3 DNA reads as TGTGCCAGCGGCAGCGGAAACTCCTACAATGAGCAGTTCTTC. It translates to CASGSGNSYNEQFF.

Here the CDR3 DNA reads TGTGCCAGTAGTATTAACGGGGCCCATATCGAGCAGTACTTC. This codes for CASSINGAHIEQYF. J is TRBJ2-7 and V is TRBV19; the D gene could be TRBD1 or TRBD2 (5 bases each). Looked up from germline, CDR1 is LNHDA and CDR2 is SQIVND (reference sequence). There are 14 residues in the CDR3. Trimming removed 3 bases at V and 6 bases at J, with 15 bases between.

This clone was counted once. The chain combines TRBV18 with TRBJ2-1, with a possible D match to TRBD2 (6 bases). The CDR3 loop spans 15 amino acids. V lost 4 bases, J lost 8 bases, and 18 bases lay in between. The germline V gene has CDR1 KGHSH and CDR2 LQKENI. The CDR3 nucleotides read TGTGCCAGCTCACTTCGGGACTCGAGTCTCCATGAGCAGTTCTTC. It codes for CASSLRDSSLHEQFF.

This clone is a singleton in its sample. The chain has TRBV4-1 and TRBJ2-1, with D tentatively TRBD1 (7 bases). This CDR3 region has 17 residues. The germline V and J ends were trimmed by 1 base and 4 bases, with 17 bases remaining between them. Per the germline V gene, CDR1 is MGHRA and CDR2 is YSYEKL. The CDR3 is CASSQVARGQRYNEQFF. CDR3 bases: TGCGCCAGCAGCCAAGTCGCGCGGGGACAGCGATACAATGAGCAGTTCTTC.

V usage is TRBV12-5 and J usage is TRBJ1-1; D uncertain. V gave up 1 base and J gave up 4 bases, with 7 bases separating them. In germline, CDR1 is LGHNT, CDR2 FRNRAP. The CDR3 has 13 amino acids. The CDR3 DNA reads as TGTGCTAGTGGTTTGGGGTTTACCACTGAAGCTTTCTTT. It encodes CASGLGFTTEAFF.

The chain combines TRBV7-9 with TRBJ2-3; 10 positions agree with TRBD1. The CDR3 has 16 residues. V lost 6 bases and J lost 5; bases outside the gene matches: 11. Per the germline V gene, CDR1 is SEHNR and CDR2 is FQNEAQ (reference sequence). Written as DNA, the CDR3 is TGTGCCAGCAGGCCCGGGACAGGGGTCGATGGAGATACGCAGTATTTT. Protein sequence: CASRPGTGVDGDTQYF.

This chain connects TRBV11-2 to TRBJ2-1; D remains unclear. The V gene lost 0 bases and the J gene lost 7 bases, with 10 bases spanning the gap. The CDR3 spans 14 residues. Per the germline V gene, CDR1 is SGHAT and CDR2 is FQNNGV. This CDR3 is CASSLEGPRNEQFF. CDR3 DNA sequence: TGTGCCAGCAGCTTAGAGGGCCCCAGGAATGAGCAGTTCTTC.

Concerning this clone: Other DNA variants within this sample encode the same CDR3. This rearrangement joins TRBV29-1 to TRBJ2-1; perhaps TRBD2 as D (5 bases). This CDR3 contains 12 residues. CDR1 and CDR2 from the germline V gene are SQVTM and ANQGSEA. V was cut by 1 base and J by 7 bases, with 8 bases left in between. CDR3 sequence: CSVEGRRNEQFF. The CDR3, as DNA: TGCAGCGTTGAAGGCAGGAGGAATGAGCAGTTCTTC.